The clone carrying this TCR beta chain was seen once. Its antigen remains unidentified. Germline V lookup: CDR1 SGHRS, CDR2 YFSETQ. This CDR3 is 12 amino acids long. V was cut by 4 bases and J by 6 bases, with 10 bases left in between. This sample is part of a study of cytomegalovirus exposure and HLA in healthy donors. Overall study findings and caveats: CMV serostatus stood as the only immune exposure information on hand. Apparent HLA restriction characterized most CMV-associated TCR beta chains in a later analysis. One variant, a missense change in DCLRE1C, was linked in a later analysis to TCR beta V- and J-gene trimming. From TCR beta sequences, most subjects' HLA-A and HLA-B alleles were reportedly predicted accurately.

PCR primers comprised 60 Vbeta and 13 Jbeta primers. TCRdb's table, derived via immunoSEQ multiplex PCR, lists solely in-frame clones and lacks some. Of 95,000 to 150,000 clones in the sample, around four fifths were seen once. Specimen: PBMCs. This sequence originates from a woman aged 35 to 49 in good health and CMV-seronegative. The rearrangement uses TRBV5-1 and TRBJ1-1, with D possibly matching TRBD1 (5 bases). CDR3 in amino acids: CASSAPGAEAFF. CDR3 DNA sequence: TGCGCCAGCAGCGCACCGGGGGCTGAAGCTTTCTTT.